This entry lists 8 T cell receptor beta chains sequenced from one sample in a study of blood T cell repertoires in COVID-19. Only in-frame clones appear in the TCRdb table, and some are missing; sequencing was by immunoSEQ multiplex PCR. The sample has 40,000 to 65,000 clones; about 82% are singletons. The sample was peripheral blood. All receptors come from a man in his 70s with active COVID-19.

The rearrangement uses TRBV4-2 and TRBJ2-5; TRBD2 matches at 9 bases. There are 19 residues in the CDR3. The V gene's germline CDR1 is LGHNA and CDR2 YNFKEQ. V shed 3 bases, J shed 0 bases, and the junction held 14 bases outside the gene matches. The CDR3 DNA sequence: TGTGCCAGCAGCCACCCCTGGGGCAGCGGGGGGCCGTACCAAGAGACCCAGTACTTC. Translated, it gives CASSHPWGSGGPYQETQYF.

This chain joins TRBV10-3 and TRBJ1-6, with 8 positions matching TRBD1. V was clipped by 3 bases and J by 6 bases; unmatched bases: 4. The V gene's germline CDR1 is ENHRY and CDR2 SYGVKD. The CDR3 has 15 amino acids. CDR3 sequence: CAISDSGTGNSPLHF. The CDR3 coding sequence is TGTGCCATCAGTGATTCGGGGACAGGTAATTCACCCCTCCACTTT.

This sequence joins TRBV30 and TRBJ2-7; 8 positions match TRBD2. Per germline, CDR1 GTSNPN and CDR2 SVGIG (reference sequence). J lost 5 bases, V lost 1 base, and 4 bases had no gene match. The CDR3 is 13 residues long. CDR3 protein: CAWSGGGFHEQYF. In nucleotides, the CDR3 is TGTGCCTGGAGTGGCGGGGGGTTCCACGAGCAGTACTTC.

This sequence joins TRBV2 and TRBJ2-7; 15 nucleotides align to TRBD2. Per the germline V gene, CDR1 is SNHLY and CDR2 is FYNNEI. The CDR3 covers 17 residues. Unmatched junction bases numbered 12, after V lost 5 bases and J lost 7 bases. CDR3 nucleotides: TGTGCCAGCAGTTGGGGACTAGCGGGGGGCCTCGAGGGGGAGCAGTACTTC. Translating gives CASSWGLAGGLEGEQYF.

V gene TRBV7-9 combines with J gene TRBJ2-3, with 13 bases identical to TRBD2. The CDR3 runs 18 residues. J was trimmed by 0 bases and V by 8 bases; bases with no gene match: 11. The germline CDR1 and CDR2 sequences are SEHNR and FQNEAQ (reference sequence). CDR3 loop: CASEDRLAGGPSTDTQYF. Written as DNA, the CDR3 is TGTGCCAGCGAAGATAGACTAGCGGGGGGCCCTAGCACAGATACGCAGTATTTT. Combining the CDR3 with reference TRBV7-9 and TRBJ2-3 gives the whole variable domain DTGVSQNPRHKITKRGQNVTFRCDPISEHNRLYWYRQTLGQGPEFLTYFQNEAQLEKSRLLSDRFSAERPKGSFSTLEIQRTEQGDSAMYLCASEDRLAGGPSTDTQYFGPGTRLTVL.

The chain uses TRBV28 and TRBJ2-2, with D maybe TRBD1 (6 bases). Germline lookup yields CDR1 MDHEN and CDR2 SYDVKM. This CDR3 contains 17 residues. V was pared by 6 bases and J by 4 bases, with 21 bases between. The CDR3 region is CASRPDRRISGTGELFF. The CDR3 DNA follows: TGTGCCAGCAGGCCCGACAGGAGGATTTCGGGCACCGGGGAGCTGTTTTTT.

The rearrangement joins TRBV10-3 to TRBJ2-2; D is uncertain. Germline V gene data show CDR1 as ENHRY and CDR2 as SYGVKD. This CDR3 region has 14 residues. V lost 0 bases and J 5 bases, leaving 7 bases between the germline ends. CDR3 coding DNA: TGTGCCATCAGTGAGTCCCCAGGAACCGGGGAGCTGTTTTTT. It yields the protein CAISESPGTGELFF.

The J gene is TRBJ2-7, the V gene TRBV27, with 8 bases aligning to TRBD2. CDR1 and CDR2 from the germline V gene are MNHEY and SMNVEV (reference sequence). The length of the CDR3 is 17 residues. The V and J ends lost 6 bases and 1 base, in that order; junction bases with no gene match: 14. CDR3 amino acids: CASSLRLGRASSYEQYF. CDR3 nucleotides: TGTGCCAGCAGCCTCCGTCTCGGGAGGGCCTCATCCTACGAGCAGTACTTC.